The 27 T cell receptor beta chains in this list originate from one sample, sequenced in a study of blood T cell repertoires in COVID-19. TCRdb keeps only in-frame clones here, not all; method: immunoSEQ multiplex PCR. The sample yields 170,000 or so clones, 70% to 90% seen once. The sample was peripheral blood. All receptors come from a man aged 45-60 years with active or convalescent COVID-19.

The rearrangement links TRBV30 to TRBJ2-1; D possibly corresponds to TRBD2 (6 bases). This CDR3 comprises 14 residues. Deletions cut 2 bases from V and 4 bases from J, with 12 bases between. Germline-derived CDR1 and CDR2 are GTSNPN and SVGIG (reference sequence). The CDR3 bases are TGTGCCTGGAGTCCCTTGGGAGGATACAATGAGCAGTTCTTC. It encodes CAWSPLGGYNEQFF.

This rearrangement joins TRBV7-9 to TRBJ1-2; 11 nucleotides match TRBD1. The ends lost 6 bases at V and 4 bases at J; junction bases unmatched: 7. This CDR3 contains 15 residues. Germline CDR1 SEHNR, CDR2 FQNEAQ (reference sequence). CDR3 nucleotides: TGTGCCAGCAGTTATACTGGGACAGGGGGCTATGGCTACACCTTC. Translation gives CASSYTGTGGYGYTF.

The count of this clone is one. This rearrangement joins TRBV19 to TRBJ2-3; possible D gene TRBD1, 6 bases. Per germline, CDR1 LNHDA and CDR2 SQIVND (reference sequence). The V gene lost 3 bases and the J gene lost 5 bases, with 21 bases spanning the gap. The length of the CDR3 is 17 residues. The CDR3 region has the DNA TGTGCCAGTAGTATGGTGGCTTCGGGCAGGGGTAAAGATACGCAGTATTTT. This sequence encodes CASSMVASGRGKDTQYF.

As for this clone: This CDR3 is also generated by other DNA sequences in the sample. The gene calls are TRBV3-1 (or the pseudogene TRBV3-2) and TRBJ1-2; tentatively, D is TRBD1 (5 bases). With 2 bases removed from V and 2 bases from J, the gap between germline ends came to 12 bases. This CDR3 comprises 15 residues. Germline V gene lookup returns CDR1 LGHDT and CDR2 YNNKEL (reference sequence). As DNA, the CDR3 is TGTGCCAGCAGCCAAACGGGGGAAGTAAACTATGGCTACACCTTC. Residues: CASSQTGEVNYGYTF.

The chain joins TRBV9 to TRBJ2-7, with D tentatively TRBD1 (6 bases). Germline assignment: CDR1 SGDLS and CDR2 YYNGEE. V was trimmed by 0 bases and J by 3 bases, leaving 13 bases between them. The CDR3 has 15 residues. The DNA of the CDR3 is TGTGCCAGCAGCGTAGCAGCGACAGGTGTCTACGAGCAGTACTTC. Its protein product is CASSVAATGVYEQYF. Full variable domain (remainder filled in from reference TRBV9 and TRBJ2-7): DSGVTQTPKHLITATGQRVTLRCSPRSGDLSVYWYQQSLDQGLQFLIQYYNGEERAKGNILERFSAQQFPDLHSELNLSSLELGDSALYFCASSVAATGVYEQYFGPGTRLTVT.

By its share, this clone is medium-sized. V and J are TRBV7-2 and TRBJ2-5; no clear D gene. CDR1 is SGHTA, CDR2 FQGNSA, per germline. V gave up 5 bases and J gave up 7 bases, with 20 bases separating them. This CDR3 contains 15 residues. The CDR3 protein is CASSPSSHPTRTQYF. The CDR3 DNA follows: TGTGCCAGCAGCCCGTCGAGCCACCCCACGAGGACCCAGTACTTC.

The chain combines TRBV6-5 with TRBJ1-4; D is unclear. Germline values: CDR1 MNHEY, CDR2 SVGAGI. V was pared by 0 bases and J by 5 bases, with 10 bases between. This CDR3 region has 15 residues. The CDR3 DNA reads as TGTGCCAGCAGTTACTCAGGCGGAGGGAATGAAAAACTGTTTTTT. It is translated as CASSYSGGGNEKLFF.

This sequence joins TRBV18 and TRBJ2-5; 11 nucleotides line up with TRBD2. This CDR3 contains 17 residues. V shed 5 bases and J 5 bases; nucleotides not matched to a gene: 13. Germline CDR1 is KGHSH and CDR2 is LQKENI. The CDR3 nucleotides read TGTGCCAGCTCAGCGACATCACTAGCGGGAGATGGTGAGACCCAGTACTTC. Protein sequence: CASSATSLAGDGETQYF.

This rearrangement joins TRBV10-1 to TRBJ2-5, with D possibly TRBD1 on 6 matching bases. Germline CDR1 and CDR2: WNHNN and SYGVQD (reference sequence). The CDR3 sequence is 12 residues long. The germline V and J ends were trimmed by 8 bases and 1 base, with 8 bases remaining between them. The CDR3: CASGTTQETQYF. CDR3 coding DNA: TGCGCCAGCGGGACAACCCAAGAGACCCAGTACTTC.

This chain links TRBV29-1 with TRBJ2-7; possibly TRBD1 for D (6 bases). The CDR3 is 13 residues long. Germline V gene data show CDR1 as SQVTM and CDR2 as ANQGSEA. Trimming pared 1 base from V and 2 bases from J, leaving 9 bases between. The CDR3 region is CSVEGGQTYEQYF. The CDR3 DNA follows: TGCAGCGTTGAAGGCGGACAGACCTACGAGCAGTACTTC.

The rearrangement links TRBV5-4 to TRBJ2-1; 7 nucleotides agree with TRBD2. Looked up from germline, CDR1 is SGHNT and CDR2 is YYREEE (reference sequence). The CDR3 is 16 residues long. The ends lost 0 bases at V and 6 bases at J; junction bases unmatched: 9. This CDR3 is CASSLGSSGNRNEQFF. DNA of the CDR3: TGTGCCAGCAGCTTGGGGTCCAGCGGGAACCGCAATGAGCAGTTCTTC.

V and J are TRBV5-3 and TRBJ2-2; D perhaps matches TRBD2 (6 bases). TRBV5-3 is treated as an ORF (open reading frame) with a function not yet certain. V gave up 5 bases and J gave up 4 bases, with 27 bases separating them. The CDR3 extends over 19 amino acids. The CDR3 sequence is CARRKPPSVEGAGTGELFF. For the CDR3, the DNA is TGTGCCAGAAGGAAGCCCCCATCGGTGGAGGGAGCGGGCACCGGGGAGCTGTTTTTT.

V is TRBV6-6 and J is TRBJ1-1; 8 nucleotides match TRBD1. The CDR3 length is 16 residues. Looked up from germline, CDR1 is MNHNY and CDR2 is SVGAGI (reference sequence). V gave up 5 bases and J gave up 1 base; unmatched junction bases: 9. The CDR3: CASSNPEDRANTEAFF. The CDR3 nucleotides are TGTGCCAGCAGTAACCCCGAGGACAGGGCGAACACTGAAGCTTTCTTT.

This rearrangement joins TRBV4-2 to TRBJ2-2; 8 bases are shared with TRBD2. Germline V gives CDR1 LGHNA, CDR2 YNFKEQ. With V trimmed by 4 bases and J by 0 bases, 7 bases remained unmatched. CDR3 length equals 17 residues. CDR3: CASSLTLAGANTGELFF. The CDR3, as DNA: TGTGCCAGCAGCCTAACCCTAGCGGGTGCGAACACCGGGGAGCTGTTTTTT.

As regards this clone: This sample also contains other DNA sequences that code for the same CDR3. The gene calls are TRBV6-5 and TRBJ2-7, with D possibly matching TRBD1 (6 bases). The CDR3 runs 14 residues. The germline gives CDR1 MNHEY, CDR2 SVGAGI. Trimming took 2 bases from V and 2 from J, leaving 10 bases between them. As DNA, the CDR3 is TGTGCCAGCAGTTACGGCAGGGGTGCCTACGAGCAGTACTTC. Its protein product is CASSYGRGAYEQYF.

The chain combines TRBV5-1 with TRBJ2-2, with 8 bases aligning to TRBD1. With 1 base clipped from V and 6 bases from J, the junction kept 5 bases outside the gene matches. This CDR3 comprises 15 residues. The V gene's germline CDR1 is SGHRS and CDR2 YFSETQ. The CDR3 DNA follows: TGCGCCAGCAGCTTGTCGCAGGGGGCCCCCGGGGAGCTGTTTTTT. Its translation is CASSLSQGAPGELFF.

This chain links TRBV6-5 with TRBJ1-4; 8 nucleotides line up with TRBD1. The V segment lost 0 bases and the J segment 4 bases; nucleotides outside the gene matches: 4. The CDR3 is 16 residues long. CDR1 MNHEY and CDR2 SVGAGI come from the germline V gene. CDR3 sequence (DNA): TGTGCCAGCAGTTACTCGAGACAGGGGAGTAATGAAAAACTGTTTTTT. Encoded protein: CASSYSRQGSNEKLFF.

The chain has TRBV6-5 and TRBJ2-7; D is perhaps TRBD2 (7 bases). V was shortened by 11 bases and J by 4 bases, with 12 bases between the two germline ends. There are 11 residues in the CDR3. Germline V gives CDR1 MNHEY, CDR2 SVGAGI. CDR3 sequence: CAGGAGYEQYF. In nucleotides, the CDR3 is TGTGCCGGGGGGGCCGGGTACGAGCAGTACTTC.

The V call is TRBV9, the J call TRBJ1-2, with 10 bases identical to TRBD1. Germline CDR1 reads SGDLS; CDR2 reads YYNGEE. With V trimmed by 0 bases and J by 4 bases, 3 bases remained unmatched. This CDR3 contains 15 residues. The CDR3 sequence: CASSVAGQGIYGYTF. The DNA for the CDR3 is TGTGCCAGCAGCGTAGCGGGACAGGGGATCTATGGCTACACCTTC.

This chain's CDR3 is CASSEQGRQPQHF. For the CDR3, the DNA is TGTGCCAGCAGCGAACAGGGACGCCAGCCCCAGCATTTT. The chain has TRBV11-2 and TRBJ1-5, with D possibly TRBD1 on 6 matching bases. CDR1 SGHAT and CDR2 FQNNGV come from the germline V gene. Trimming removed 5 bases at V and 7 bases at J, with 12 bases between. This CDR3 is built from 13 residues.

The CDR3 bases are TGTGCCAGCAGCTCCGCGGCGGGGGACTACAATGAGCAGTTCTTC. Residues: CASSSAAGDYNEQFF. The chain carries TRBV5-4 and TRBJ2-1; TRBD2 aligns across 7 bases. Germline V gene lookup returns CDR1 SGHNT and CDR2 YYREEE (reference sequence). The CDR3 totals 15 residues. J was trimmed by 3 bases and V by 3 bases; bases with no gene match: 6. The whole variable domain, remainder taken from reference TRBV5-4 and TRBJ2-1, is ETGVTQSPTHLIKTRGQQVTLRCSSQSGHNTVSWYQQALGQGPQFIFQYYREEENGRGNFPPRFSGLQFPNYSSELNVNALELDDSALYLCASSSAAGDYNEQFFGPGTRLTVL.

This clone has just a few counts. This chain's CDR3 is CASSSQGAWYEQYF. CDR3 nucleotide sequence: TGTGCCAGCAGTTCACAGGGGGCCTGGTACGAGCAGTACTTC. The chain couples TRBV7-9 to TRBJ2-7, with 9 bases that match TRBD1. The CDR3 loop spans 14 amino acids. Germline trimming cut 6 bases from V and 4 bases from J; bases unmatched to any gene: 7. Germline V gives CDR1 SEHNR, CDR2 FQNEAQ (reference sequence). Filled out from reference TRBV7-9 and TRBJ2-7, the complete variable domain reads DTGVSQNPRHKITKRGQNVTFRCDPISEHNRLYWYRQTLGQGPEFLTYFQNEAQLEKSRLLSDRFSAERPKGSFSTLEIQRTEQGDSAMYLCASSSQGAWYEQYFGPGTRLTVT.

This clone was observed once. This sequence joins TRBV24-1 and TRBJ1-2; perhaps TRBD1 as D (6 bases). Germline CDR1 KGHDR, CDR2 SFDVKD. CDR3 size: 15 residues. Trimming took 3 bases from V and 4 from J, leaving 14 bases between them. In DNA form, the CDR3 reads TGTGCCACCAGTGATCCCCGGGGGGGGCCCTATGGCTACACCTTC. Translated: CATSDPRGGPYGYTF.

This chain connects TRBV5-4 to TRBJ1-6; D gene ambiguous. Germline assignment: CDR1 SGHNT and CDR2 YYREEE (reference sequence). The CDR3 consists of 15 residues. V dropped 4 bases and J dropped 7 bases, with 15 bases sitting between them. The CDR3 here is CASSLRGVRNSPLHF. The CDR3 DNA reads as TGTGCCAGCAGCCTACGGGGTGTTAGGAATTCACCCCTCCACTTT.

This sequence joins TRBV7-3 and TRBJ2-1, with 14 bases aligning to TRBD2. Germline assignment: CDR1 SGHTA and CDR2 FQGTGA. The CDR3 contains 13 residues. V was pared by 5 bases and J by 16 bases, with 7 bases of the junction left unmatched. The CDR3 protein is CASSRLAGGPRFF. The CDR3 DNA reads TGTGCCAGCAGCCGACTAGCGGGGGGGCCCCGATTCTTC.

To note about this clone: An end of the junction does not agree with germline; a read error may underlie this. The V call is TRBV4-2, the J call TRBJ1-1, with 8 bases matching TRBD1. Germline CDR1 and CDR2: LGHNA and YNFKEQ. The CDR3 spans 16 residues. The CDR3 sequence is CASTQGMDRAGAEAFF. The CDR3, as DNA: TGTGCCAGCACCCAAGGGATGGACAGGGCCGGGGCTGAAGCTTTCTTT.

This sequence joins TRBV9 and TRBJ2-7; D remains ambiguous. CDR3 length equals 14 residues. Trimming removed 4 bases from V and 0 bases from J, with 11 bases in between. CDR1 and CDR2 (germline): SGDLS, YYNGEE. The CDR3 is CASSPHTVSYEQYF. CDR3 coding DNA: TGTGCCAGCAGCCCCCATACAGTCTCCTACGAGCAGTACTTC.